The 5 T cell receptor beta chains below come from one sample, sequenced in a study of T-cell reconstitution after alpha-beta-depleted transplantation in children (dated by TCRdb to between 2015 and 2016). Library construction relied on PCR. The reads were generated on an Illumina HiSeq 2500. Molecular barcoding was employed in the preparation of TCR libraries, with unique molecular identifiers being used to normalize TCRbeta repertoire quantification. TCRdb trimmed the raw reads at Q25, called clones with MiXCR and kept productive beta chains. Merged by CDR3 protein, the rows form single entries marked with the most common genes and DNA. The sample table contains 60,000 to 80,000 distinct CDR3 sequences; only one count was recorded for 7% to 8% of them. The ten largest clones add up to approximately 2.4% of the sample. The sample in question was PBMCs from the stem cell graft donor, obtained from the stem cell graft. The receptors were sampled from a human donor who donated a stem cell graft to a child with acute lymphoblastic leukemia.

This clonotype was observed at least ten times. The chain uses TRBV20-1 and TRBJ1-5; maybe TRBD1 (6 bases). In germline, CDR1 is DFQATT, CDR2 SNEGSKA (reference sequence). This CDR3 contains 14 residues. The V gene lost 4 bases and the J gene lost 0 bases, with 10 bases spanning the gap. The CDR3 here is CSAILTGSNQPQHF. In DNA form, the CDR3 reads TGCAGTGCTATACTGACAGGTAGCAATCAGCCCCAGCATTTT.

This clonotype was recorded at least ten times. V is TRBV20-1 and J is TRBJ1-1; the D gene is possibly TRBD1 (6 bases). The CDR3 has 14 residues. Germline V gene sequence: CDR1 DFQATT, CDR2 SNEGSKA (reference sequence). Trimming took off 4 bases at V and 1 base at J, with 13 bases between the two ends. The CDR3 sequence: CSATPGRGNTEAFF. The DNA for the CDR3 is TGCAGTGCTACCCCTGGCAGGGGGAACACTGAAGCTTTCTTT.

This clonotype has at least ten counts. The chain links TRBV7-8 to TRBJ2-3; D is uncertain. The germline V gene has CDR1 SGHVS and CDR2 FQNEAQ. The CDR3 is 14 amino acids. V was trimmed by 4 bases and J by 4 bases, leaving 12 bases between them. CDR3 in DNA: TGTGCCAGCAGCTCCACCTGGGTTGCAGATACGCAGTATTTT. Protein sequence: CASSSTWVADTQYF.

This clonotype was counted only a few times. The chain combines TRBV5-1 with TRBJ2-7; 10 bases match TRBD2. This CDR3 has 16 amino acids. The trim removed 4 bases at V and 1 base at J, leaving 8 bases unmatched. From germline, CDR1 is SGHRS and CDR2 YFSETQ. This chain's CDR3 is CASSPTSGTGSYEQYF. DNA of the CDR3: TGCGCCAGCAGCCCTACTAGCGGGACAGGATCCTACGAGCAGTACTTC.

This clonotype was observed many times. V usage is TRBV25-1 and J usage is TRBJ1-2; 7 bases are a match to TRBD1. With V trimmed by 3 bases and J by 8 bases, 9 bases remained unmatched. The CDR3 extends over 14 amino acids. Germline V CDR1 and CDR2: MGHDK, SYGVNS. CDR3 loop: CASSETGKGKGYTF. CDR3 DNA sequence: TGTGCCAGCAGTGAGACAGGGAAAGGAAAGGGCTACACCTTC.